A single sample gave rise to the 7 T cell receptor beta chains below, sequenced in a study of T-cell reconstitution after alpha-beta-depleted transplantation in children. Preparation of the TCRbeta library was carried out with unique molecular identifiers. TCRdb recomputed calls from the PCR reads with MiXCR, one row per CDR3 protein. The sample lists a few hundred thousand distinct CDR3 sequences, approximately 30% occurring once. Material: PBMCs, obtained before TCRalphabeta/CD19-depleted stem cell transplant. The receptors shown here come from a boy in the first two years of life with Wiskott-Aldrich syndrome, due to receive a stem cell transplant.

This chain joins TRBV6-5 and TRBJ1-6; 7 bases map to TRBD1. The J segment lost 14 bases and the V segment lost 4 bases, leaving 8 bases of the junction unmatched. CDR1 MNHEY and CDR2 SVGAGI come from the germline V gene. CDR3 length: 13 residues. The CDR3 spells CASSSRTGLTLHF. CDR3 sequence (DNA): TGTGCCAGCAGTTCCCGGACAGGCCTTACCCTCCACTTT.

This clonotype was counted only a few times. CDR3 sequence (DNA): TGCAGTGCTAGCGCCGGACTCGGGGGTGAAAAACTGTTTTTT. Its translation: CSASAGLGGEKLFF. The chain employs TRBV20-1 and TRBJ1-4, with D tentatively TRBD1 (5 bases). This CDR3 region has 14 residues. Germline V gene data show CDR1 as DFQATT and CDR2 as SNEGSKA (reference sequence). The V gene lost 3 bases and the J gene lost 7 bases, with 15 bases spanning the gap.

This clonotype was counted between two and nine times. The chain carries TRBV6-1 and TRBJ2-5; D is perhaps TRBD1 (6 bases). Trimming took 6 bases from V and 1 from J, leaving 18 bases between them. The germline V gene has CDR1 MNHNS and CDR2 SASEGT. The CDR3 spans 16 residues. Written as DNA, the CDR3 is TGTGCCAGCAGCCGTAATCGAGGGGGAACCCAAGAGACCCAGTACTTC. Protein product: CASSRNRGGTQETQYF.

This clonotype was seen once. The chain recombines TRBV19 with TRBJ2-2; D ambiguous. This CDR3 has 19 amino acids. Germline CDR1 and CDR2: LNHDA and SQIVND (reference sequence). Deletions cut 0 bases from V and 0 bases from J, with 17 bases between. The CDR3 protein is CASSIDLSPSGPNTGELFF. For the CDR3, the DNA is TGTGCCAGTAGTATAGATCTGTCCCCCTCTGGTCCGAACACCGGGGAGCTGTTTTTT.

CDR3 bases: TGTGCCAGCAGCTCAGCGCGGGGGATGTCCTACGAGCAGTACTTC. Its translation: CASSSARGMSYEQYF. The chain recombines TRBV7-2 with TRBJ2-7, with 7 bases fitting TRBD2. Germline-derived CDR1 and CDR2 are SGHTA and FQGNSA. The trim removed 4 bases at V and 1 base at J, leaving 7 bases unmatched. There are 15 residues in the CDR3.

The DNA for the CDR3 is TGTGCCAGCAGCCCCCCTCGTGGGGAATACAATGAGCAGTTCTTC. It specifies CASSPPRGEYNEQFF. V gene TRBV7-9 combines with J gene TRBJ2-1; D is unclear. The CDR3 sequence is 15 residues long. Trimming cost V 5 bases and J 4 bases, with 15 bases left between them. Per the germline V gene, CDR1 is SEHNR and CDR2 is FQNEAQ (reference sequence). The full variable domain, rest sourced from reference TRBV7-9 and TRBJ2-1, is DTGVSQNPRHKITKRGQNVTFRCDPISEHNRLYWYRQTLGQGPEFLTYFQNEAQLEKSRLLSDRFSAERPKGSFSTLEIQRTEQGDSAMYLCASSPPRGEYNEQFFGPGTRLTVL.

The DNA of the CDR3 is TGCGCCAGCAGCTCGAACCTAGCGGGAGGCCACAATGAGCAGTTCTTC. Translation gives CASSSNLAGGHNEQFF. The genes are TRBV5-1 and TRBJ2-1; 11 bases agree with TRBD2. Germline values: CDR1 SGHRS, CDR2 YFSETQ. J gave up 5 bases and V 3 bases, and 7 bases lay outside the gene matches. The CDR3 has 16 amino acids.